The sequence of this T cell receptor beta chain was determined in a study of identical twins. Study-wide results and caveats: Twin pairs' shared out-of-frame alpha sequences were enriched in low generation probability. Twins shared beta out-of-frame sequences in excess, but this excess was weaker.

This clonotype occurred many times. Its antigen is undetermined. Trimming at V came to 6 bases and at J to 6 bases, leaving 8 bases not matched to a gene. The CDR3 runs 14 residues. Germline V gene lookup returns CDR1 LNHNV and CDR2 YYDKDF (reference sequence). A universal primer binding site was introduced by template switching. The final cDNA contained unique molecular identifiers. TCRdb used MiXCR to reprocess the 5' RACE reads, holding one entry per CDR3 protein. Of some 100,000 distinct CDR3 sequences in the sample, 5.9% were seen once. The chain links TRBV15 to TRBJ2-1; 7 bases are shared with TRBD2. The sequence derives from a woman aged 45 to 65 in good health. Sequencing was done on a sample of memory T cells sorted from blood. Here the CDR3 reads CATRPGGGSNEQFF. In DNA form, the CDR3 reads TGTGCCACCAGGCCGGGAGGAGGGTCCAATGAGCAGTTCTTC. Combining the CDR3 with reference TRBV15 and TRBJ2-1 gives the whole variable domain DAMVIQNPRYQVTQFGKPVTLSCSQTLNHNVMYWYQQKSSQAPKLLFHYYDKDFNNEADTPDNFQSRRPNTSFCFLDIRSPGLGDTAMYLCATRPGGGSNEQFFGPGTRLTVL.